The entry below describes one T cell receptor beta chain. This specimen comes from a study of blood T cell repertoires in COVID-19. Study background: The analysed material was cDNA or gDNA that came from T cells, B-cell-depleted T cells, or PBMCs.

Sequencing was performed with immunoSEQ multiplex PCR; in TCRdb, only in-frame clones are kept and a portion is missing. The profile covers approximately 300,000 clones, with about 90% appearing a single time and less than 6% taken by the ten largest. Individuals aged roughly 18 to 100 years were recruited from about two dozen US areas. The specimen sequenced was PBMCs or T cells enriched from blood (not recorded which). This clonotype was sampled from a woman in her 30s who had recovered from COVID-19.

The DNA of the CDR3 is TGTGCCAGCAGTTACTCGAGTAGCGGGGGTACCGGGGAGCTGTTTTTT. This translates into CASSYSSSGGTGELFF. This rearrangement joins TRBV6-2 or TRBV6-3 to TRBJ2-2, with 9 nucleotides matching TRBD2. The germline V gene has CDR1 MNHEY and CDR2 SVGEGT. This CDR3 has 16 residues. With 0 bases clipped from V and 5 bases from J, the junction kept 4 bases outside the gene matches.